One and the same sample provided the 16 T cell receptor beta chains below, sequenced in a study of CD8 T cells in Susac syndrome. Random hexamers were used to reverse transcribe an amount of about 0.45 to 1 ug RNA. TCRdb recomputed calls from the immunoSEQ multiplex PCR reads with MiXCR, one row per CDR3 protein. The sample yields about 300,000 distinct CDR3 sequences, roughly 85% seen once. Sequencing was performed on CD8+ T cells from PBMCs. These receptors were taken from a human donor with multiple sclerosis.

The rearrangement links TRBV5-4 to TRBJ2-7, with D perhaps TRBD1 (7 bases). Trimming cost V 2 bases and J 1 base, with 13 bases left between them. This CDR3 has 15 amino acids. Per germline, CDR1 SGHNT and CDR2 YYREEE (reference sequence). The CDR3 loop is CASSFGPGGSYEQYF. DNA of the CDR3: TGTGCCAGCAGCTTTGGCCCAGGGGGGTCCTACGAGCAGTACTTC.

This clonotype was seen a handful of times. Here the CDR3 reads CASSPTSSSSYEQYF. The CDR3 nucleotides read TGTGCCAGCAGCCCTACATCCTCCTCCTCCTACGAGCAGTACTTC. The V call is TRBV12-3 or TRBV12-4, the J call TRBJ2-7; D is ambiguous. There are 15 residues in the CDR3. Trimming took off 6 bases at V and 0 bases at J, with 15 bases between the two ends.

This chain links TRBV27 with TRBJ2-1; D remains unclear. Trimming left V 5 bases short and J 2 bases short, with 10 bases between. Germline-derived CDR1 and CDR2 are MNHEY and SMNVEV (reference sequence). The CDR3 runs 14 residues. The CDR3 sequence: CASSRKSTYNEQFF. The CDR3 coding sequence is TGTGCCAGCAGTAGGAAAAGCACCTACAATGAGCAGTTCTTC.

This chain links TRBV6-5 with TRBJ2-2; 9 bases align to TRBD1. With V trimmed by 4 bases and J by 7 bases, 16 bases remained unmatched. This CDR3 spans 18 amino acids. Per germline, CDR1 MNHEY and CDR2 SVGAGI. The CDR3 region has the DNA TGTGCCAGCAGTTTCCCGACCTCCGGGACAGGGTGGAACGGGGAGCTGTTTTTT. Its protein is CASSFPTSGTGWNGELFF.

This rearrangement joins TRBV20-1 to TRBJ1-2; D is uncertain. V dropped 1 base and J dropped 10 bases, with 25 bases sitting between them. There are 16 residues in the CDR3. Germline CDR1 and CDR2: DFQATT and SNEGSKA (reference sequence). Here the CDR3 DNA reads TGCAGTGCTAGAGTTTTGGGCAGCCCCCTTTCTATGTACTACACCTTC. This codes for CSARVLGSPLSMYYTF.

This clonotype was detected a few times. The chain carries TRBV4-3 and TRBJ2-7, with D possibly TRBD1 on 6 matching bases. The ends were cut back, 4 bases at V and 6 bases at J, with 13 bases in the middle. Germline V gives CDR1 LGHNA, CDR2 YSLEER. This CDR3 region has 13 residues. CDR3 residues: CASSPRGWGEQYF. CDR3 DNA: TGCGCCAGCAGCCCCAGGGGTTGGGGCGAGCAGTACTTC.

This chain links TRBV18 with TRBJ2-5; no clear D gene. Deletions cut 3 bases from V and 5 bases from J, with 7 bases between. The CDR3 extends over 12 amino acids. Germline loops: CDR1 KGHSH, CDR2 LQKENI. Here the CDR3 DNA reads TGTGCCAGCTCACCCCTTCTCGAGACCCAGTACTTC. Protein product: CASSPLLETQYF. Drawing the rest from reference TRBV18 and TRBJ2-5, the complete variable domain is NAGVMQNPRHLVRRRGQEARLRCSPMKGHSHVYWYRQLPEEGLKFMVYLQKENIIDESGMPKERFSAEFPKEGPSILRIQQVVRGDSAAYFCASSPLLETQYFGPGTRLLVL.

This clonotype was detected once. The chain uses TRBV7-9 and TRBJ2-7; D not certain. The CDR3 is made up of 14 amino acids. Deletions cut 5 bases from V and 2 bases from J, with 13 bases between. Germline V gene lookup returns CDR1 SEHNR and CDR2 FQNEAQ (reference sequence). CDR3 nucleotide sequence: TGTGCCAGCAGCCCATCCCCGCAGCCCTACGAGCAGTACTTC. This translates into CASSPSPQPYEQYF.

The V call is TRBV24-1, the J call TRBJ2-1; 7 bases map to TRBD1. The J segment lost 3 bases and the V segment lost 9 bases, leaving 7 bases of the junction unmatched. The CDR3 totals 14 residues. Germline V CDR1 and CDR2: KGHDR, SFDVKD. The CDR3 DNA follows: TGTGCCACCCGCCACCGGGACAGCTACAATGAGCAGTTCTTC. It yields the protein CATRHRDSYNEQFF.

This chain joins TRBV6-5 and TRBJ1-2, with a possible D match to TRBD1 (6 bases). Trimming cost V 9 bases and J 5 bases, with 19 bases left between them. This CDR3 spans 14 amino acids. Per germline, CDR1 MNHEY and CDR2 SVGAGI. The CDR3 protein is CASRERGAGYGYTF. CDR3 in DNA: TGTGCCAGTCGGGAGCGGGGGGCAGGGTATGGCTACACCTTC.

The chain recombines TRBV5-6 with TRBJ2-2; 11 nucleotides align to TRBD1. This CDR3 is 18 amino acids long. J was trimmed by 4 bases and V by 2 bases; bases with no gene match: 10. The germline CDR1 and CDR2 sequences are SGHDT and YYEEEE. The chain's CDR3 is CASSFSGTGGFATGELFF. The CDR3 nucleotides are TGTGCCAGCAGCTTTTCCGGGACAGGGGGTTTTGCCACCGGGGAGCTGTTTTTT.

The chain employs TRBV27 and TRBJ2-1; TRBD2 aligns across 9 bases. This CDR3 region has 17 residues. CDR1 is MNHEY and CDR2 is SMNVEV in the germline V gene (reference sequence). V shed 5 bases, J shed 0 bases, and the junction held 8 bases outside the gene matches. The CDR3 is CASSLPTSGSSYNEQFF. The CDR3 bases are TGTGCCAGCAGTCTACCGACTAGCGGATCCTCCTACAATGAGCAGTTCTTC.

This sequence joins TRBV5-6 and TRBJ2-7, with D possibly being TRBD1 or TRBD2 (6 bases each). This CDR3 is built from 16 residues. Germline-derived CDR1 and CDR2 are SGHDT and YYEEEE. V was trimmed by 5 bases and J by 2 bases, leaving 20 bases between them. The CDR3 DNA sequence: TGTGCCAGCAGTCCCGGGGGCAGGGAAATAACCTACGAGCAGTACTTC. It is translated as CASSPGGREITYEQYF.

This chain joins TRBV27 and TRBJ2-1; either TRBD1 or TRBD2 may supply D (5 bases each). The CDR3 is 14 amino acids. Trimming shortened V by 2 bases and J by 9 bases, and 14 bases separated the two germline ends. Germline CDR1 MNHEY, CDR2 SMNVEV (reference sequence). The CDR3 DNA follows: TGTGCCAGCAGTTTAGGGGGTCTGACGGGTGAGCAGTTCTTC. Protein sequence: CASSLGGLTGEQFF.

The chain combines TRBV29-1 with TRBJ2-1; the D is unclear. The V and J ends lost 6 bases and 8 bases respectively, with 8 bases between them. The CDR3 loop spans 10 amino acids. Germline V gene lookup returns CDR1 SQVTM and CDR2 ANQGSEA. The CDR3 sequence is CSVRRDEQFF. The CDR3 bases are TGCAGCGTCCGAAGGGATGAGCAGTTCTTC.

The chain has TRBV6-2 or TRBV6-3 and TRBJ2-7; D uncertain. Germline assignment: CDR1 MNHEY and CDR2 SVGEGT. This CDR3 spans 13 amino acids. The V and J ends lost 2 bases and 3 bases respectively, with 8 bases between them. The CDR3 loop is CASSYPNFYEQYF. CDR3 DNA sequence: TGTGCCAGCAGTTACCCGAATTTCTACGAGCAGTACTTC.